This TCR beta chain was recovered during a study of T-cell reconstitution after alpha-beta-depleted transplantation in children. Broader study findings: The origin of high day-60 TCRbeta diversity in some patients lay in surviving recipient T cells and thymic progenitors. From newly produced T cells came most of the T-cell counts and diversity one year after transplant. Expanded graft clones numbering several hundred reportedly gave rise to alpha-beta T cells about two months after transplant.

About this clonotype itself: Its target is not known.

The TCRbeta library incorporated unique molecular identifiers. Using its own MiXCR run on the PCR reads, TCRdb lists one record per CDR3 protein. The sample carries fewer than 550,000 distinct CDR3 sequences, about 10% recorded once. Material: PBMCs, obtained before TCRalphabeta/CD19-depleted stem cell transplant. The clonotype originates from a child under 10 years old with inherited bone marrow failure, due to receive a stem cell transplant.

The CDR3 DNA reads TGTGCCAGCAGCTCGAACGAAGACCCCTTGGCCAAAAACATTCAGTACTTC. Its translation: CASSSNEDPLAKNIQYF. The chain uses TRBV7-9 and TRBJ2-4; unclear D gene. Germline V lookup: CDR1 SEHNR, CDR2 FQNEAQ (reference sequence). This CDR3 comprises 17 residues. Trimming took off 4 bases at V and 1 base at J, with 17 bases between the two ends. The full variable domain, with the rest looked up from reference TRBV7-9 and TRBJ2-4, is DTGVSQNPRHKITKRGQNVTFRCDPISEHNRLYWYRQTLGQGPEFLTYFQNEAQLEKSRLLSDRFSAERPKGSFSTLEIQRTEQGDSAMYLCASSSNEDPLAKNIQYFGAGTRLSVL.